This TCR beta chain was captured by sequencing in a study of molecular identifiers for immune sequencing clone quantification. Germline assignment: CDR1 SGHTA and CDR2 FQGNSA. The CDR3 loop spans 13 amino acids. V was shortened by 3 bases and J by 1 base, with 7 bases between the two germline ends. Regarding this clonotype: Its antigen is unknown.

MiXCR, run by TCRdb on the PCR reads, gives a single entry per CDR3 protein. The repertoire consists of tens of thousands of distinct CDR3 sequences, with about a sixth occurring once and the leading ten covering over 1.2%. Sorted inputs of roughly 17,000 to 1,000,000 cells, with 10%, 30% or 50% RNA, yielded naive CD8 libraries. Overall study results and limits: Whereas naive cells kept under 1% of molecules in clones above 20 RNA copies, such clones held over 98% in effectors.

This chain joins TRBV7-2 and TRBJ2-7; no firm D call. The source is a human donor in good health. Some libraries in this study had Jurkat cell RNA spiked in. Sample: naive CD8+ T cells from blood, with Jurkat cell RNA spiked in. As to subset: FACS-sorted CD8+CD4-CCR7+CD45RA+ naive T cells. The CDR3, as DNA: TGTGCCAGCAGCTTGACACCATCCTACGAGCAGTACTTC. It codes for CASSLTPSYEQYF.